The entry below gives a single T cell receptor beta chain sequence along with its context. This sample is drawn from a study of blood T cell repertoires in COVID-19. The overall study: Both acute and convalescent COVID-19 samples were obtained from the United States, Italy and Spain. Nucleic acid was either cDNA or gDNA, and it came from T cells, B-cell-depleted T cells, or PBMCs.

The CDR3 contains 14 residues. Germline values: CDR1 MNHEY, CDR2 SVGAGI. Trimming took 4 bases from V and 7 from J; bases not matched to a gene: 1. Original data processing: Estimated nucleated cell counts came from reference gene primer amplification. The data were produced by immunoSEQ multiplex PCR, yet TCRdb's version contains in-frame clones alone and is incomplete. The V and J calls and clone size were taken over from that table, and D and trimming were inferred from the DNA. The table has fewer than 400,000 clones, approximately 82% seen once. Source material: peripheral blood. The chain is built from TRBV6-5 and TRBJ1-6; 10 bases are a match to TRBD1. This receptor was taken from a man aged 25 to 40 with active or convalescent COVID-19. The CDR3 DNA reads TGTGCCAGCAGTTGGACAGGGGGAAATTCACCCCTCCACTTT. Translated, it gives CASSWTGGNSPLHF.